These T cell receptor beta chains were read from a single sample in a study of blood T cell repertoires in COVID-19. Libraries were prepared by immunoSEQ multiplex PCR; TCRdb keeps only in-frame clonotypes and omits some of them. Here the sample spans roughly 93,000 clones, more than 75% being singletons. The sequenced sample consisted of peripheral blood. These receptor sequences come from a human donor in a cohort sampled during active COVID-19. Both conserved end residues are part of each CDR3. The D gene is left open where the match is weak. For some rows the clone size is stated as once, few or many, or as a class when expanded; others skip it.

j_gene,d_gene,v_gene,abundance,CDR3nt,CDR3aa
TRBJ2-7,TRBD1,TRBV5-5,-,TGTGCCAGCAGCTTGTTGGCGGGACAGGGGGTTTCCTACGAGCAGTACTTC,CASSLLAGQGVSYEQYF
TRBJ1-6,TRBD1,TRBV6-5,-,TGTGCCAGCAGTTACTCGGGACAGGGGGATAATTCACCCCTCCACTTT,CASSYSGQGDNSPLHF
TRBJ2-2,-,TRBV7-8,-,TGTGCCAGCAGCTTCGAGGGGGCGAACACCGGGGAGCTGTTTTTT,CASSFEGANTGELFF
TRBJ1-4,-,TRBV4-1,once,TGCGCCAGCAGCCAAGACGGGCGGCAGGGAGGGGAAAAACTGTTTTTT,CASSQDGRQGGEKLFF
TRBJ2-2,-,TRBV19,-,TGTGCCAGTAGCACAAGCGGGAACACCGGGGAGCTGTTTTTT,CASSTSGNTGELFF
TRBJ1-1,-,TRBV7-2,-,TGTGCCAGCAGCTTAGAGGTCAGGGGATGGACTGAAGCTTTCTTT,CASSLEVRGWTEAFF
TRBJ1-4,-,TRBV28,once,TGTGCCAGCAGTTTGGGGGGGAATAATGAAAAACTGTTTTTT,CASSLGGNNEKLFF
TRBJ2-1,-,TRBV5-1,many,TGCGCCAGCAGCTTCACTGCTACGAAGACCTACAATGAGCAGTTCTTC,CASSFTATKTYNEQFF
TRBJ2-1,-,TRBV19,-,TGTGCCAGTAGTCCTCGCGGCGGGGCGGTCTACAATGAGCAGTTCTTC,CASSPRGGAVYNEQFF
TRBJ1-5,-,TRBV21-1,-,TGTGCCAGCAGCCCCGCCAGAGGCCCCCTTCTCGGGCAGCCCCAGCATTTT,CASSPARGPLLGQPQHF
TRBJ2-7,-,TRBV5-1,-,TGCGCCAGCAGCTTCGGCGGGACAGATGTATTCTCCTACGAGCAGTACTTC,CASSFGGTDVFSYEQYF
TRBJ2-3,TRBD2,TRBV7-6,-,TGTGCCAGCAGCTTGACGGGAGGGGGGGCAGATACGCAGTATTTT,CASSLTGGGADTQYF
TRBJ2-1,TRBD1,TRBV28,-,TGTGCCAGCAGGGCAGGGGGCCAAATGGACAATGAGCAGTTCTTC,CASRAGGQMDNEQFF
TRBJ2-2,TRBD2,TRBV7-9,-,TGTGCCAGCACCCCGGGACTAGCGGGAGGCCCGAACACCGGGGAGCTGTTTTTT,CASTPGLAGGPNTGELFF
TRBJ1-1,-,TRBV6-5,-,TGTGCCAGCAGCCTCGACAGGAGGACTGAAGCTTTCTTT,CASSLDRRTEAFF
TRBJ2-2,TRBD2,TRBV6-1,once,TGTGCCAGCAGTGAACACCTAGCGGGAGGGGGCACCGGGGAGCTGTTTTTT,CASSEHLAGGGTGELFF